Listed below are T cell receptor beta chains from one sample, sequenced in a study of T cell responses to AZD1222 COVID-19 vaccine. Generated by immunoSEQ multiplex PCR, the TCRdb table keeps only in-frame clones and is missing some. The sample has 96,000 or so clones, around 89% seen once. The input for sequencing was peripheral blood, taken on day 0 of AZD1222 vaccination. The receptors originated from an adult in good health. Each CDR3 is given with its conserved first and last residue. A D gene is named only where the DNA matches it firmly. Expanded clones are given a class, and other clones once, few, many or no size at all.

V gene: TRBV30
clone size: -
D gene: TRBD2
J gene: TRBJ2-5
CDR3 protein: CAWSEGSGGPQETQYF
CDR3 DNA: TGTGCCTGGAGTGAGGGTAGCGGGGGGCCCCAAGAGACCCAGTACTTC

V gene: TRBV6-1
clone size: -
D gene: TRBD1
J gene: TRBJ1-2
CDR3 protein: CASSEAGTGYYGYTF
CDR3 DNA: TGTGCCAGCAGTGAAGCCGGGACAGGCTACTATGGCTACACCTTC

V gene: TRBV29-1
clone size: -
D gene: -
J gene: TRBJ1-2
CDR3 protein: CSAGFGYGYTF
CDR3 DNA: TGCAGCGCCGGTTTCGGCTATGGCTACACCTTC

V gene: TRBV12-3/TRBV12-4
clone size: -
D gene: TRBD1
J gene: TRBJ1-2
CDR3 protein: CASSGDSAYGYTF
CDR3 DNA: TGTGCCAGCAGTGGGGACAGCGCTTATGGCTACACCTTC

V gene: TRBV5-1
clone size: once
D gene: -
J gene: TRBJ1-2
CDR3 protein: CASSPDSTGYGYTF
CDR3 DNA: TGCGCCAGCAGCCCGGACTCGACAGGCTATGGCTACACCTTC

V gene: TRBV10-3
clone size: once
D gene: -
J gene: TRBJ2-7
CDR3 protein: CAISESWGEQYF
CDR3 DNA: TGTGCCATCAGTGAGTCTTGGGGCGAGCAGTACTTC

V gene: TRBV6-5
clone size: -
D gene: -
J gene: TRBJ1-2
CDR3 protein: CASRRGPRGGGYTF
CDR3 DNA: TGTGCCAGCAGACGGGGACCCCGCGGTGGTGGCTACACCTTC

V gene: TRBV5-8
clone size: -
D gene: -
J gene: TRBJ1-5
CDR3 protein: CASSLAVGMYSNQPQHF
CDR3 DNA: TGTGCCAGCAGCTTGGCAGTCGGGATGTATAGCAATCAGCCCCAGCATTTT

V gene: TRBV5-6
clone size: -
D gene: -
J gene: TRBJ1-2
CDR3 protein: CASSPGNGYTF
CDR3 DNA: TGTGCCAGCAGCCCGGGTAATGGCTACACCTTC

V gene: TRBV7-2
clone size: -
D gene: -
J gene: TRBJ1-5
CDR3 protein: CASRWPEGESLNSNQPQHF
CDR3 DNA: TGTGCCAGCAGGTGGCCGGAGGGGGAGAGTCTTAATAGCAATCAGCCCCAGCATTTT

V gene: TRBV11-3
clone size: -
D gene: -
J gene: TRBJ2-5
CDR3 protein: CASSQRRGPQETQYF
CDR3 DNA: TGTGCCAGCAGCCAGAGACGCGGGCCCCAAGAGACCCAGTACTTC

V gene: TRBV11-2
clone size: -
D gene: TRBD1
J gene: TRBJ1-4
CDR3 protein: CASSLGPPGQGNEKLFF
CDR3 DNA: TGTGCCAGCAGCTTAGGTCCCCCGGGACAGGGGAATGAAAAACTGTTTTTT

V gene: TRBV11-2
clone size: -
D gene: TRBD1
J gene: TRBJ2-1
CDR3 protein: CASSLIGTVYNEQFF
CDR3 DNA: TGTGCCAGCAGCTTAATTGGGACAGTATACAATGAGCAGTTCTTC

V gene: TRBV9
clone size: -
D gene: -
J gene: TRBJ1-3
CDR3 protein: CASGGAGGNTIYF
CDR3 DNA: TGTGCCAGCGGGGGGGCGGGAGGAAACACCATATATTTT

V gene: TRBV19
clone size: once
D gene: -
J gene: TRBJ1-4
CDR3 protein: CASSEYEKLFF
CDR3 DNA: TGTGCCAGTAGTGAATATGAAAAACTGTTTTTT

V gene: TRBV20-1
clone size: -
D gene: -
J gene: TRBJ1-2
CDR3 protein: CSASVSFGSYTF
CDR3 DNA: TGCAGTGCTAGTGTGTCGTTTGGGAGCTACACCTTC

V gene: TRBV15
clone size: -
D gene: -
J gene: TRBJ1-5
CDR3 protein: CATSRDAQLGVEPQHF
CDR3 DNA: TGTGCCACCAGCAGAGACGCCCAATTAGGAGTGGAGCCCCAGCATTTT

V gene: TRBV10-2
clone size: -
D gene: -
J gene: TRBJ1-2
CDR3 protein: CASSEVGGNYGYTF
CDR3 DNA: TGCGCCAGCAGTGAGGTGGGGGGGAACTATGGCTACACCTTC

V gene: TRBV11-2
clone size: few
D gene: -
J gene: TRBJ2-5
CDR3 protein: CASSLGQFQETQYF
CDR3 DNA: TGTGCCAGCAGCTTAGGACAGTTCCAAGAGACCCAGTACTTC

V gene: TRBV29-1
clone size: -
D gene: TRBD1
J gene: TRBJ1-2
CDR3 protein: CSAGQGAYGYTF
CDR3 DNA: TGCAGCGCAGGACAGGGGGCGTATGGCTACACCTTC

V gene: TRBV3-1/TRBV3-2
clone size: -
D gene: TRBD2
J gene: TRBJ2-1
CDR3 protein: CASSQGSGGNYNEQFF
CDR3 DNA: TGTGCCAGCAGCCAAGGTAGCGGGGGGAACTACAATGAGCAGTTCTTC

V gene: TRBV11-3
clone size: -
D gene: -
J gene: TRBJ2-3
CDR3 protein: CASSLAGGGDTQYF
CDR3 DNA: TGTGCCAGCAGCTTAGCGGGGGGCGGCGATACGCAGTATTTT

V gene: TRBV6-5
clone size: -
D gene: -
J gene: TRBJ2-2
CDR3 protein: CASSYRASLNTGELFF
CDR3 DNA: TGTGCCAGCAGTTACCGGGCAAGTCTTAACACCGGGGAGCTGTTTTTT

V gene: TRBV6-4
clone size: few
D gene: TRBD2
J gene: TRBJ2-2
CDR3 protein: CASSTGTINTGELFF
CDR3 DNA: TGTGCCAGCAGTACCGGGACTATAAACACCGGGGAGCTGTTTTTT

V gene: TRBV5-1
clone size: -
D gene: -
J gene: TRBJ2-7
CDR3 protein: CASSLWAASSYEQYF
CDR3 DNA: TGCGCCAGCAGCTTATGGGCGGCTAGCTCCTACGAGCAGTACTTC

V gene: TRBV2
clone size: -
D gene: TRBD1
J gene: TRBJ1-6
CDR3 protein: CASSGLGQGNSPLHF
CDR3 DNA: TGTGCCAGCAGTGGTCTGGGACAGGGAAATTCACCCCTCCACTTT

V gene: TRBV19
clone size: -
D gene: -
J gene: TRBJ1-2
CDR3 protein: CASSTPDRASGYTF
CDR3 DNA: TGTGCCAGTAGTACCCCGGACAGAGCCAGCGGCTACACCTTC

V gene: TRBV15
clone size: -
D gene: -
J gene: TRBJ2-7
CDR3 protein: CATSQDTASYEQYF
CDR3 DNA: TGTGCCACCAGCCAGGACACTGCCTCCTACGAGCAGTACTTC

V gene: TRBV24-1
clone size: -
D gene: -
J gene: TRBJ1-2
CDR3 protein: CATSVGGGYGYTF
CDR3 DNA: TGTGCCACCAGTGTGGGGGGAGGCTATGGCTACACCTTC

V gene: TRBV9
clone size: -
D gene: -
J gene: TRBJ1-2
CDR3 protein: CASSVGGGDHGYTF
CDR3 DNA: TGTGCCAGCAGCGTGGGCGGGGGAGACCATGGCTACACCTTC

V gene: TRBV7-2
clone size: -
D gene: -
J gene: TRBJ2-1
CDR3 protein: CASSLDWLGQAQFF
CDR3 DNA: TGTGCCAGCAGCTTAGATTGGCTGGGGCAGGCGCAGTTCTTC

V gene: TRBV12-3/TRBV12-4
clone size: -
D gene: -
J gene: TRBJ1-1
CDR3 protein: CASSLWGTEAFF
CDR3 DNA: TGTGCCAGCAGCCTATGGGGAACTGAAGCTTTCTTT

V gene: TRBV23-1
clone size: -
D gene: TRBD1
J gene: TRBJ2-7
CDR3 protein: CASSPPRDRTASYEQYF
CDR3 DNA: TGCGCCAGCAGTCCTCCCCGGGACAGGACCGCTTCCTACGAGCAGTACTTC

V gene: TRBV15
clone size: -
D gene: -
J gene: TRBJ1-2
CDR3 protein: CATSRDWGNENGYTF
CDR3 DNA: TGTGCCACCAGCAGAGATTGGGGGAATGAGAATGGCTACACCTTC

V gene: TRBV28
clone size: -
D gene: -
J gene: TRBJ1-4
CDR3 protein: CASSSPTTNEKLFF
CDR3 DNA: TGTGCCAGCAGCTCCCCTACAACTAATGAAAAACTGTTTTTT

V gene: TRBV21-1
clone size: -
D gene: -
J gene: TRBJ1-2
CDR3 protein: CASSKITAHINYGYTF
CDR3 DNA: TGTGCCAGCAGCAAGATAACAGCTCACATTAACTATGGCTACACCTTC

V gene: TRBV19
clone size: -
D gene: -
J gene: TRBJ2-3
CDR3 protein: CASKLSSGGDTQYF
CDR3 DNA: TGTGCCAGTAAATTGAGTAGCGGTGGGGATACGCAGTATTTT

V gene: TRBV10-3
clone size: once
D gene: -
J gene: TRBJ2-3
CDR3 protein: CAISAILLDTQYF
CDR3 DNA: TGTGCCATCAGCGCGATACTCCTCGATACGCAGTATTTT

V gene: TRBV5-6
clone size: once
D gene: -
J gene: TRBJ2-3
CDR3 protein: CASGLTSTDTQYF
CDR3 DNA: TGTGCCAGCGGTCTCACGTCCACAGATACGCAGTATTTT

V gene: TRBV2
clone size: -
D gene: TRBD2
J gene: TRBJ2-7
CDR3 protein: CASSGGTSGAISYEQYF
CDR3 DNA: TGTGCCAGCAGTGGCGGGACTAGCGGGGCTATCTCCTACGAGCAGTACTTC

V gene: TRBV19
clone size: -
D gene: -
J gene: TRBJ1-1
CDR3 protein: CASSREGLGTEAFF
CDR3 DNA: TGTGCCAGTAGTCGGGAGGGACTGGGGACTGAAGCTTTCTTT

V gene: TRBV5-1
clone size: -
D gene: -
J gene: TRBJ2-6
CDR3 protein: CASSLAGANVLTF
CDR3 DNA: TGCGCCAGCAGCTTGGCCGGGGCCAACGTCCTGACTTTC